This entry features one T cell receptor (beta chain) sequence. Its antigen remains unknown. Between the trimmed V and J ends, which lost 3 bases and 0 bases, there was a span of 11 bases. This CDR3 region has 15 residues. The germline gives CDR1 LNHDA, CDR2 SQIVND (reference sequence). Libraries of TCR beta came from iRepertoire HTBI primers plus Arm-PCR of CDR3 regions. In TCRdb, the multiplex PCR reads were re-called with MiXCR into one record per CDR3 protein. The sample shows some 250,000 distinct CDR3 sequences, under 20% of them seen only once. The data are from a study of regulatory T cells in long-lasting Graves disease. Study findings and constraints: Blood alone, not thyroid tissue, was studied. The study found lower TCR diversity in persistent Graves' patients than in newly diagnosed ones.

The time point was: newly diagnosed GD, antithyroid drugs for less than 3 months. With RNA extracted from PBMCs as input, the TCR library was made. This sample also appeared in a second study, on T cells in Graves' hyperthyroidism and ophthalmopathy.

V is TRBV19 and J is TRBJ1-1; possible D gene TRBD1, 6 bases. The receptor comes from a woman in her 30s with Graves disease. The material was peripheral blood mononuclear cells (PBMCs), obtained at new diagnosis, from a patient treated with antithyroid drugs. The CDR3 region has the DNA TGTGCCAGTAGTATCATCGGACAGTTGAACACTGAAGCTTTCTTT. Translation gives CASSIIGQLNTEAFF.